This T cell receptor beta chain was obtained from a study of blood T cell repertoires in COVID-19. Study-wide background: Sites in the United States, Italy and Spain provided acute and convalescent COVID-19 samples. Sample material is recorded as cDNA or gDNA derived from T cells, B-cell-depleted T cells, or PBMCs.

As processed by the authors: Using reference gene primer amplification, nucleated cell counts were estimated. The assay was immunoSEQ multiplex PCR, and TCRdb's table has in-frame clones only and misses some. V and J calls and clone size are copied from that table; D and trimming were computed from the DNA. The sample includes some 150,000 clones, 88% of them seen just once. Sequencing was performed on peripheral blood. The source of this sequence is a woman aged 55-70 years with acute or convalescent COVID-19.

The CDR3 nucleotides read TGTGCCAGCAGCCCCCGGACTAGCGGGGGGGCAGATACGCAGTATTTT. Its protein is CASSPRTSGGADTQYF. The chain couples TRBV7-3 to TRBJ2-3, with 15 bases aligning to TRBD2. V gave up 5 bases and J gave up 4 bases; unmatched junction bases: 4. This CDR3 region has 16 residues. CDR1 and CDR2 from the germline V gene are SGHTA and FQGTGA. Looking up the rest from reference TRBV7-3 and TRBJ2-3 gives the full variable domain: GAGVSQTPSNKVTEKGKYVELRCDPISGHTALYWYRQSLGQGPEFLIYFQGTGAADDSGLPNDRFFAVRPEGSVSTLKIQRTERGDSAVYLCASSPRTSGGADTQYFGPGTRLTVL.